The source of this TCR beta chain is a study of blood T cell repertoires in COVID-19. About the research overall: Specimens from acute and convalescent COVID-19 originated in the United States, Italy and Spain. PBMCs, B-cell-depleted T cells, or T cells provided the cDNA or gDNA that made up the material.

The CDR3 runs to 12 residues. The V and J ends lost 4 bases and 6 bases respectively, with 6 bases between them. Germline V gives CDR1 MNHEY, CDR2 SVGAGI. Methods used by the authors: Using reference gene primer amplification, nucleated cell counts were estimated. Sequencing was performed with immunoSEQ multiplex PCR; in TCRdb, only in-frame clones are kept and a portion is missing. The V and J calls and clone size are taken from that table; D and trimming were inferred from the DNA. The sample has under 170,000 clones, 80% to 90% seen once. Sequenced sample: peripheral blood. The TCR sequence derives from a man aged 65 to 79 with acute or convalescent COVID-19. The chain is built from TRBV6-5 and TRBJ1-4; TRBD1 might be the D (5 bases). The CDR3 region is CASSWGDEKLFF. For the CDR3, the DNA is TGTGCCAGCAGTTGGGGGGATGAAAAACTGTTTTTT.